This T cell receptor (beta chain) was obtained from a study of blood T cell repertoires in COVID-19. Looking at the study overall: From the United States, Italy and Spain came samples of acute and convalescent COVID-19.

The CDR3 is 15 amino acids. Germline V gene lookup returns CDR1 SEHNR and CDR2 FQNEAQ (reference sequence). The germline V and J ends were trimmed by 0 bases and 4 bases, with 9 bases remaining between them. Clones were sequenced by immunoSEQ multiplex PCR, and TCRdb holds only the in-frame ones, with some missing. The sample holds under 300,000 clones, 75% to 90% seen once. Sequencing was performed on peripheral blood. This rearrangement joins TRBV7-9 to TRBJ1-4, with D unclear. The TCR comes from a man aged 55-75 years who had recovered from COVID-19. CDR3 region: CASSLAIALNEKLFF. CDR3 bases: TGTGCCAGCAGCTTAGCGATAGCCCTTAATGAAAAACTGTTTTTT.